This T cell receptor (beta chain) emerged from a study of blood T cell repertoires in COVID-19. The repertoire was sequenced with immunoSEQ multiplex PCR; TCRdb's copy has only in-frame clones and lacks some. The top ten hold around 6% of the sample, which has some 180,000 clones, roughly 91% seen once. The CDR3 extends over 14 amino acids. V was pared by 5 bases and J by 4 bases, with 13 bases between. The germline V gene has CDR1 SGHRS and CDR2 YFSETQ. The clonotype comes from a man aged 40-49 years with active or convalescent COVID-19. The chain combines TRBV5-1 with TRBJ2-1; D is undetermined. The specimen sequenced was peripheral blood. CDR3 loop: CASRLPNAYNEQFF. Here the CDR3 DNA reads TGCGCCAGCAGACTCCCTAACGCATACAATGAGCAGTTCTTC.